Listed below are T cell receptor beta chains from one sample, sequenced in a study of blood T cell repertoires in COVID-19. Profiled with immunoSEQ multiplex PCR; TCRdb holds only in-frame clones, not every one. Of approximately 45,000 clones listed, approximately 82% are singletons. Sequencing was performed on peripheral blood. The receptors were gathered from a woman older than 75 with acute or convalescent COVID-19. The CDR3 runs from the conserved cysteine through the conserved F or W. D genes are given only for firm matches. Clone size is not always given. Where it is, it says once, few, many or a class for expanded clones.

CASSQDRGQRTLF,TGTGCCAGCAGCCAAGATAGGGGACAGAGAACCCTCTTT,few,TRBV3-1/TRBV3-2,TRBD1,TRBJ2-3
CASSVGGVGGYTF,TGTGCCAGCAGCGTAGGGGGGGTTGGTGGCTACACCTTC,-,TRBV9,-,TRBJ1-2
CAWSPLYEQYF,TGTGCCTGGAGTCCATTGTACGAGCAGTACTTC,few,TRBV30,-,TRBJ2-7
CASRPPSGGEQFF,TGTGCCAGCAGGCCTCCGTCCGGGGGTGAGCAGTTCTTC,-,TRBV6-5,-,TRBJ2-1
CASSLVRVNSPLHF,TGTGCCAGCAGCTTGGTCCGGGTTAATTCACCCCTCCACTTT,-,TRBV5-6,-,TRBJ1-6
CASNLVGQAVYEQYF,TGTGCCAGCAACCTTGTTGGGCAGGCTGTCTACGAGCAGTACTTC,-,TRBV11-2,-,TRBJ2-7
CASSDRQANTGELFF,TGTGCCAGCAGCGATCGACAGGCGAACACCGGGGAGCTGTTTTTT,-,TRBV11-3,-,TRBJ2-2
CATSDPNRGRTDTQYF,TGTGCCACCAGTGATCCCAACAGGGGGCGGACAGATACGCAGTATTTT,-,TRBV24-1,TRBD1,TRBJ2-3
CAWSPGQGVGNIQYF,TGTGCCTGGAGTCCCGGACAGGGGGTTGGAAACATTCAGTACTTC,few,TRBV30,TRBD1,TRBJ2-4
CASIEGAGGEPQHF,TGTGCCAGCATCGAGGGGGCGGGAGGAGAGCCCCAGCATTTT,-,TRBV6-5,TRBD1,TRBJ1-5
CASSPAGTGADGELFF,TGTGCCAGCAGCCCAGCCGGGACAGGGGCGGACGGGGAGCTGTTTTTT,-,TRBV11-3,TRBD1,TRBJ2-2
CASSLDPGGRDNEQFF,TGTGCCAGCAGCTTAGATCCGGGGGGCCGGGACAATGAGCAGTTCTTC,-,TRBV7-2,-,TRBJ2-1
CSVVSQGTEAFF,TGCAGCGTTGTATCTCAGGGAACTGAAGCTTTCTTT,-,TRBV29-1,-,TRBJ1-1
CASRTGQGKNYGYTF,TGTGCCAGCAGAACGGGACAGGGAAAAAACTATGGCTACACCTTC,-,TRBV2,TRBD1,TRBJ1-2
CASTRVDYGYTF,TGTGCCAGCACCAGGGTGGACTATGGCTACACCTTC,-,TRBV9,-,TRBJ1-2
CASSTRQGNTEAFF,TGTGCCAGCAGCACCCGACAGGGAAACACTGAAGCTTTCTTT,-,TRBV7-8,TRBD1,TRBJ1-1
CASSSTGGGQFF,TGTGCCAGCAGTTCAACAGGGGGTGGGCAGTTCTTC,-,TRBV6-2/TRBV6-3,TRBD1,TRBJ2-1
CASSEPGRGATNEKLFF,TGTGCCAGCAGTGAGCCCGGACGGGGGGCAACTAATGAAAAACTGTTTTTT,-,TRBV6-1,-,TRBJ1-4
CASSVDRGAYEQYF,TGTGCCAGCAGCGTAGACAGGGGGGCCTACGAGCAGTACTTC,-,TRBV7-8,TRBD1,TRBJ2-7
CASSGADTQYF,TGTGCCAGTAGCGGGGCAGATACGCAGTATTTT,-,TRBV19,-,TRBJ2-3
CASERVWDSRQRGYTF,TGTGCCAGCGAGAGGGTGTGGGACAGCCGGCAGCGGGGCTACACCTTC,-,TRBV2,TRBD1,TRBJ1-2
CASSQERRGRHTGELFF,TGTGCCAGCAGCCAAGAGAGGCGGGGGAGACACACCGGGGAGCTGTTTTTT,-,TRBV3-1/TRBV3-2,TRBD2,TRBJ2-2
CASSQWGGIWETQYF,TGCGCCAGCAGCCAATGGGGGGGGATTTGGGAGACCCAGTACTTC,-,TRBV4-1,TRBD2,TRBJ2-5
CAIRMDRGHSYGYTF,TGTGCCATCAGGATGGACAGGGGGCATAGCTATGGCTACACCTTC,-,TRBV10-3,TRBD1,TRBJ1-2
CASSLDGSGLGYYGYTF,TGCGCCAGCAGCTTGGATGGTTCAGGGCTGGGGTACTATGGCTACACCTTC,-,TRBV5-1,-,TRBJ1-2
CASLQGTNYNEQFF,TGTGCCAGCCTTCAGGGGACAAACTACAATGAGCAGTTCTTC,-,TRBV2,-,TRBJ2-1
CAISSGGTGELFF,TGTGCCATCTCGTCAGGGGGCACCGGGGAGCTGTTTTTT,-,TRBV7-8,TRBD1,TRBJ2-2
CASSPRTGRYTEAFF,TGTGCCAGCAGCCCCAGGACAGGGCGATACACTGAAGCTTTCTTT,-,TRBV11-2,TRBD1,TRBJ1-1
CASIGTESRKAFF,TGTGCCAGTATTGGGACAGAAAGTCGAAAAGCTTTCTTT,-,TRBV19,TRBD1,TRBJ1-1
CASSSDSSNTGELFF,TGCGCCAGCAGCTCGGACAGCTCGAACACCGGGGAGCTGTTTTTT,-,TRBV5-1,-,TRBJ2-2
CSASAGTGGADTQYF,TGCAGTGCTAGTGCCGGGACAGGGGGCGCAGATACGCAGTATTTT,few,TRBV20-1,TRBD1,TRBJ2-3
CATRSAGGRTDTQYF,TGTGCCACCAGATCCGCGGGGGGACGAACAGATACGCAGTATTTT,-,TRBV15,TRBD2,TRBJ2-3
CASSEVGQLRGGIQYF,TGTGCCAGCAGTGAAGTCGGCCAACTTCGGGGTGGCATTCAGTACTTC,-,TRBV6-1,-,TRBJ2-4
CSAKNFRDTGELFF,TGCAGCGCAAAAAACTTCCGGGACACCGGGGAGCTGTTTTTT,-,TRBV29-1,-,TRBJ2-2
CASSPSPPSGGNEQFF,TGTGCCAGCAGCCCCAGCCCCCCCAGCGGGGGAAATGAGCAGTTCTTC,-,TRBV7-9,TRBD2,TRBJ2-1
CASSLRTGGAYGQPQHF,TGTGCCAGCAGCCTGCGGACAGGGGGCGCGTACGGTCAGCCCCAGCATTTT,few,TRBV7-8,TRBD1,TRBJ1-5
CASMLTKDTDTQYF,TGTGCCAGTATGCTGACTAAAGACACAGATACGCAGTATTTT,-,TRBV19,-,TRBJ2-3
CATSRDRVYNEQFF,TGTGCAACCAGCCGGGACAGGGTCTACAATGAGCAGTTCTTC,-,TRBV30,TRBD1,TRBJ2-1
CATSPDRGWETQYF,TGTGCCACCTCACCCGACAGGGGCTGGGAGACCCAGTACTTC,-,TRBV19,TRBD1,TRBJ2-5
CASSFVSGGPTDTQYF,TGTGCCAGTAGCTTTGTAAGCGGGGGCCCCACAGATACGCAGTATTTT,-,TRBV19,TRBD2,TRBJ2-3
CASSLPSNTEAFF,TGCGCCAGCAGCTTGCCATCGAACACTGAAGCTTTCTTT,-,TRBV5-1,-,TRBJ1-1
CASSLDPRGGGTDTQYF,TGTGCCAGCAGCTTAGATCCCCGGGGGGGAGGCACAGATACGCAGTATTTT,-,TRBV11-3,TRBD2,TRBJ2-3
CASSQASGYYGYTF,TGCGCCAGCAGCCAAGCCTCAGGGTACTATGGCTACACCTTC,-,TRBV4-1,-,TRBJ1-2
CASSSEQSMNTEAFF,TGTGCCAGCTCATCCGAACAGAGCATGAACACTGAAGCTTTCTTT,-,TRBV18,-,TRBJ1-1
CASSLSRLSEQYF,TGTGCCAGCAGTTTATCTCGTCTGTCCGAGCAGTACTTC,-,TRBV12-3/TRBV12-4,-,TRBJ2-7
CASSPSDRAEAFF,TGTGCCAGCAGCCCCTCCGACAGGGCTGAAGCTTTCTTT,-,TRBV7-9,TRBD1,TRBJ1-1
CASSSDNSGNTIYF,TGCGCCAGCAGCTCGGACAACTCTGGAAACACCATATATTTT,-,TRBV5-1,-,TRBJ1-3
CAWSGGGGNTIYF,TGTGCCTGGAGTGGGGGAGGTGGAAACACCATATATTTT,-,TRBV30,-,TRBJ1-3
CASSFPQPTGGSSYEQYF,TGCGCCAGCAGCTTTCCCCAACCTACAGGGGGTAGCTCCTACGAGCAGTACTTC,-,TRBV5-1,TRBD1,TRBJ2-7
CASNSGQRSNQPQHF,TGTGCCAGCAACTCGGGACAGAGGAGCAATCAGCCCCAGCATTTT,-,TRBV11-2,TRBD1,TRBJ1-5
CASSLDVIRGAFF,TGTGCCAGCAGCTTAGATGTCATCAGGGGCGCTTTCTTT,-,TRBV11-2,-,TRBJ1-1
CASSEELGGTGSVYEQYF,TGTGCCAGCAGTGAAGAGTTAGGCGGGACAGGGTCGGTGTACGAGCAGTACTTC,few,TRBV6-1,TRBD1,TRBJ2-7
CASSQVGEGGYTF,TGTGCCAGCAGCCAAGTAGGGGAAGGAGGCTACACCTTC,-,TRBV3-1/TRBV3-2,-,TRBJ1-2
CASSLEFLAGLEAGELFF,TGTGCCAGCAGCTTAGAGTTTCTAGCGGGCCTGGAGGCCGGGGAGCTGTTTTTT,-,TRBV7-9,TRBD2,TRBJ2-2
CASSLPDRGWTEAFF,TGTGCCAGCAGCTTACCCGACCGGGGATGGACTGAAGCTTTCTTT,-,TRBV13,-,TRBJ1-1
CASSHYLPRSVKGVNYGYTF,TGTGCCAGCAGCCATTATCTCCCCAGATCCGTTAAAGGGGTTAACTATGGCTACACCTTC,-,TRBV3-1/TRBV3-2,-,TRBJ1-2
CASSAGQGRANYGYTF,TGTGCCAGCAGTGCAGGACAGGGGAGAGCTAACTATGGCTACACCTTC,many,TRBV6-1,TRBD1,TRBJ1-2